Here is one T cell receptor beta chain with its context. It has no known antigen specificity. No clone much larger than this one lies a single base away; base qualities are absent. The immunoSEQ Assay, a bias-controlled multiplex PCR, was used to amplify TCRbeta CDR3 regions from genomic DNA. The paper's processing steps were these. Nucleated cell counts per sample were estimated from amplification of reference gene primers within the assay. To quantify the absolute abundance of each unique TCRbeta CDR3 rearrangement, sequence reads were collapsed and filtered. Productive Simpson clonality was computed per sample as the square root of Simpson's diversity index over productive rearrangements. TCRdb took over this immuneACCESS table, retaining in-frame rearrangements with V and J assigned. Such tables are incomplete; in checked studies, under half of the missing clones stem from an unresolved V gene, and the remainder is unexplained. V, J and clone size were drawn from that table, and D and trimming were deduced from the DNA. A total of around 150,000 clones appear in this sample, over 80% of them only once. The top ten hold roughly 5% of the sample.

V is clipped by 0 bases and J by 6 bases, and the sequence between their germline boundaries is 17 bases long. In the germline V gene, CDR1 corresponds to SGHAT and CDR2 to FQNNGV. The CDR3 covers 17 residues, taking in both the cysteine and the phenylalanine. The read is trimmed to its CDR3 DNA, 51 bases read in frame from base 1. These data come from a study of blood T cell repertoires in COVID-19 (dated by TCRdb to the early 2020s). Notes on the research overall: Collaborator samples came from the United States, Italy and Spain and covered acute and convalescent phases of COVID-19. Sample metadata almost always included a de-identified subject ID, COVID-19 status, age in years and sex. Deeply sampled blood TCRbeta repertoires from subjects exposed to, actively infected with, or recovered from COVID-19 were included in the dataset. The prospective study material was composed of cDNA or gDNA derived from T cells, B-cell-depleted T cells, or PBMCs. HLA class I and class II types, where available, came from metadata supplied by the sample provider rather than from assay-based typing. The repertoires were made available in a free public database intended to serve as a resource for research on the immune response to SARS-CoV-2. Samples were obtained from the ongoing ImmuneRACE study (first 160 participants) and from 1,254 subjects provided by 6 global collaborators. Study-level results and caveats: Clinical and demographic metadata were provided uncurated, with the amount varying by source and participant.

At one collaborating source in Seattle, patients were enrolled during active infection and were followed longitudinally through the course of disease. Collaborating institutions collected whole blood in K2EDTA tubes following their own protocols. For TCRbeta analysis, collaborators shipped samples as frozen whole blood, isolated PBMCs, or DNA extracted from either of those sample types. The V gene is TRBV11-2 and the J gene is TRBJ2-2; 5 matching bases give a weak D call of TRBD2. This receptor was obtained from a man aged 30 to 45 with COVID-19, enrolled during active disease. Sequencing was done on a sample of peripheral blood. The DNA sequence reads TGTGCCAGCAGCTTAGATCTTTTGCGGGCGAGGGCCGGGGAGCTGTTTTTT. This sequence encodes CASSLDLLRARAGELFF.